Following are 16 T cell receptor beta chains from one sample sequenced in a study of blood T cell repertoires in COVID-19. Sequencing used immunoSEQ multiplex PCR; TCRdb keeps in-frame clones, though not all of them. The profile shows about 310,000 clones, approximately 81% of them singletons. Sequenced input: PBMCs or T cells enriched from blood (not recorded which). These receptors were taken from a woman aged 25 to 39 who had been exposed to COVID-19.

The chain employs TRBV7-8 and TRBJ1-1; weak D call: TRBD1 (5 bases). The germline V gene encodes CDR1 SGHVS and CDR2 FQNEAQ. V was pared by 2 bases and J by 3 bases, with 16 bases between. The CDR3 consists of 16 residues. CDR3 DNA sequence: TGTGCCAGCAGCTTATTTGGTGGGACGGGGGACACTGAAGCTTTCTTT. It encodes CASSLFGGTGDTEAFF.

This clone was detected only a few times. In nucleotides, the CDR3 is TGTGCCACCAGCAGATCTTGGACTAGCGGGAGCGAGCAGTACTTC. Translating gives CATSRSWTSGSEQYF. The chain has TRBV15 and TRBJ2-7; 13 nucleotides line up with TRBD2. After removal of 2 bases from V and 6 bases from J, the junction contained 4 bases not matched to a gene. The germline V gene encodes CDR1 LNHNV and CDR2 YYDKDF (reference sequence). This CDR3 has 15 amino acids.

This chain uses TRBV27 with TRBJ2-5, with 11 bases matching TRBD2. The CDR3 spans 15 residues. Trimming took 6 bases from V and 4 from J; bases not matched to a gene: 7. Germline V gene data show CDR1 as MNHEY and CDR2 as SMNVEV (reference sequence). The CDR3 coding sequence is TGTGCCAGCAGAGGACTAGCGGGTCCAGGAGAGACCCAGTACTTC. This translates into CASRGLAGPGETQYF.

This clone was seen only once. This sequence joins TRBV23-1 and TRBJ1-2; tentative D call: TRBD1 (6 bases). TRBV23-1 is an ORF; its function is uncertain. V gave up 6 bases and J gave up 3 bases, with 11 bases separating them. The CDR3 has 13 residues. CDR3 sequence reads: CASRDSDDYGYTF. CDR3 DNA: TGCGCCAGCAGGGACAGTGACGACTATGGCTACACCTTC.

This clone came up many times. The V and J genes are TRBV30 and TRBJ1-1, with 8 bases that match TRBD1. Looked up from germline, CDR1 is GTSNPN and CDR2 is SVGIG (reference sequence). CDR3 length: 16 residues. Trimming cost V 4 bases and J 5 bases; bases outside gene matches: 15. In DNA, the CDR3 is TGTGCCTGGAATTCAGGCAGGGGGCGTACAGGTACTGAAGCTTTCTTT. Translated: CAWNSGRGRTGTEAFF.

The rearrangement joins TRBV5-1 to TRBJ1-2; D not certain. Trimming cost V 5 bases and J 7 bases, with 15 bases left between them. Germline loops: CDR1 SGHRS, CDR2 YFSETQ. CDR3 size: 13 residues. CDR3 protein: CASSGGGSGGYTF. CDR3 DNA sequence: TGCGCCAGCAGTGGCGGAGGTTCCGGTGGCTACACCTTC.

The chain carries TRBV28 and TRBJ1-4; the D gene is possibly TRBD1 (6 bases). Looked up from germline, CDR1 is MDHEN and CDR2 is SYDVKM. V was clipped by 6 bases and J by 2 bases, with 10 bases between them. The CDR3 is made up of 14 amino acids. CDR3 sequence: CASRFQGTNEKLFF. The CDR3 bases are TGTGCCAGCAGGTTCCAGGGGACTAATGAAAAACTGTTTTTT.

This clone was counted only a few times. The chain carries TRBV3-1 (or the pseudogene TRBV3-2) and TRBJ2-1, with 13 bases that match TRBD2. Germline lookup yields CDR1 LGHDT and CDR2 YNNKEL (reference sequence). V lost 0 bases to trimming and J lost 12 bases; unmatched junction nucleotides: 8. The CDR3 totals 16 residues. The CDR3 protein is CASSQDVGLAGAWQFF. CDR3 DNA: TGTGCCAGCAGCCAAGATGTTGGACTAGCGGGGGCCTGGCAGTTCTTC.

This chain connects TRBV4-2 to TRBJ1-2, with D maybe TRBD1 (5 bases). The CDR3 is 14 amino acids. Deletions cut 3 bases from V and 6 bases from J, with 14 bases between. The V gene's germline CDR1 is LGHNA and CDR2 YNFKEQ. The CDR3 is CASSQGRSFDGYTF. CDR3 nucleotides: TGTGCCAGCAGCCAGGGGCGGTCTTTTGATGGCTACACCTTC.

This clone was found a few times. A read error may account for a junction end that differs from germline. The gene calls are TRBV20-1 and TRBJ1-2, with 7 bases that match TRBD1. The CDR3 sequence is 11 residues long. The germline V gene has CDR1 DFQATT and CDR2 SNEGSKA (reference sequence). The CDR3: CSARQGSKGDF. As DNA, the CDR3 is TGCAGTGCTCGACAGGGTTCAAAGGGGGACTTC.

The V gene is TRBV14, the J gene TRBJ2-1; D is perhaps TRBD2 (6 bases). CDR1 and CDR2 from the germline V gene are SGHDN and FVKESK. V was clipped by 7 bases and J by 7 bases, with 17 bases between them. This CDR3 spans 14 amino acids. CDR3 nucleotide sequence: TGTGCCAGCAATGGAGCTAGCGTGACGAATGAGCAGTTCTTC. The encoded protein is CASNGASVTNEQFF.

V and J are TRBV2 and TRBJ1-1; D uncertain. CDR3 length equals 13 residues. Germline assignment: CDR1 SNHLY and CDR2 FYNNEI. Trimming cost V 3 bases and J 5 bases, with 10 bases left between them. The CDR3 DNA reads as TGTGCCAGCAGTGACCGGGTGAGAACTGAAGCTTTCTTT. It translates to CASSDRVRTEAFF.

CDR3 bases: TGTGCCAGCAGCTTAGGTTACAGGGGTTTCACAGATACGCAGTATTTT. Translating gives CASSLGYRGFTDTQYF. This chain joins TRBV7-9 and TRBJ2-3, with 7 nucleotides matching TRBD1. The CDR3 has 16 residues. The trim removed 1 base at V and 2 bases at J, leaving 6 bases unmatched. Per germline, CDR1 SEHNR and CDR2 FQNEAQ (reference sequence). Full variable domain (remainder filled in from reference TRBV7-9 and TRBJ2-3): DTGVSQNPRHKITKRGQNVTFRCDPISEHNRLYWYRQTLGQGPEFLTYFQNEAQLEKSRLLSDRFSAERPKGSFSTLEIQRTEQGDSAMYLCASSLGYRGFTDTQYFGPGTRLTVL.

The chain is built from TRBV12-3 or TRBV12-4 and TRBJ1-4, with unresolved D. The ends were cut back, 4 bases at V and 5 bases at J, with 5 bases in the middle. CDR3 size: 12 residues. The DNA of the CDR3 is TGTGCCAGCAGTTCCCAAAATGAAAAACTGTTTTTT. It translates to CASSSQNEKLFF.

This clone appeared a single time. The gene calls are TRBV18 and TRBJ1-5; 10 positions agree with TRBD1. CDR3 length equals 15 residues. CDR1 and CDR2 (germline): KGHSH, LQKENI. V was clipped by 2 bases and J by 5 bases; unmatched bases: 3. Here the CDR3 DNA reads TGTGCCAGCTCACCATTTGGGACAGGGGATCAGCCCCAGCATTTT. Residues: CASSPFGTGDQPQHF.

The chain combines TRBV28 with TRBJ2-5; a possible D gene is TRBD1 (6 bases). The CDR3 loop spans 15 amino acids. V was pared by 3 bases and J by 4 bases, with 15 bases between. CDR1 MDHEN and CDR2 SYDVKM come from the germline V gene. In DNA, the CDR3 is TGTGCCAGCAGTTTGGTCAGCCTAGGGGGAGAGACCCAGTACTTC. Protein product: CASSLVSLGGETQYF.